This is a list of T cell receptor beta chains from one sample in a study of vaccination and CD4 T cells after COVID-19. Their antigens are not known. TCRdb processed the PCR reads anew with MiXCR; each CDR3 protein has one entry. The table lists 20,000 to 25,000 distinct CDR3 sequences, around 35% of them singletons. Sequences were derived from CD4+ T cells from blood, cultured in vitro, sampled before SARS-CoV-2 vaccination. The receptors come from a human donor who had recovered from COVID-19. CDR3s leave out the opening cysteine and the closing phenylalanine or tryptophan. Each record gives: clone size, J gene, CDR3 length, V gene, D gene, CDR3 protein. The D gene is left open where the match is weak. Clone size is not always given. Where it is, it says once, few, many or a class for expanded clones.

clone size: NA
J gene: TRBJ1-5
CDR3 length: 13
V gene: TRBV12-3/TRBV12-4
D gene: TRBD1
CDR3 protein: ASSPTGTGNQPQH

clone size: NA
J gene: TRBJ2-1
CDR3 length: 13
V gene: TRBV19
D gene: NA
CDR3 protein: ASSSRSRGLNEQF

clone size: NA
J gene: TRBJ1-1
CDR3 length: 14
V gene: TRBV28
D gene: NA
CDR3 protein: ASSPTTYLRNTEAF

clone size: NA
J gene: TRBJ1-2
CDR3 length: 11
V gene: TRBV12-3/TRBV12-4
D gene: NA
CDR3 protein: ASSLSGVHGYT

clone size: NA
J gene: TRBJ1-6
CDR3 length: 12
V gene: TRBV19
D gene: TRBD1
CDR3 protein: ASRRTGVGSPLH

clone size: few
J gene: TRBJ1-2
CDR3 length: 17
V gene: TRBV23-1
D gene: TRBD1
CDR3 protein: ASSQSWNGRGRKLGGYT

clone size: NA
J gene: TRBJ1-1
CDR3 length: 11
V gene: TRBV20-1
D gene: NA
CDR3 protein: SASRDPNTEAF

clone size: few
J gene: TRBJ2-1
CDR3 length: 14
V gene: TRBV6-5
D gene: NA
CDR3 protein: ASSYSPPGRFNEQF

clone size: NA
J gene: TRBJ2-7
CDR3 length: 9
V gene: TRBV28
D gene: NA
CDR3 protein: ASSLVYEQY

clone size: few
J gene: TRBJ1-2
CDR3 length: 11
V gene: TRBV30
D gene: TRBD1
CDR3 protein: AWTRAGGYGYT

clone size: NA
J gene: TRBJ1-1
CDR3 length: 12
V gene: TRBV20-1
D gene: NA
CDR3 protein: SARVESMNTEAF

clone size: NA
J gene: TRBJ1-1
CDR3 length: 11
V gene: TRBV6-2/TRBV6-3
D gene: NA
CDR3 protein: ASSYRRGTEAF

clone size: NA
J gene: TRBJ2-7
CDR3 length: 8
V gene: TRBV2
D gene: NA
CDR3 protein: ASIGAEQY

clone size: NA
J gene: TRBJ2-6
CDR3 length: 17
V gene: TRBV28
D gene: NA
CDR3 protein: ASLKIGRGWRSGANVLT

clone size: few
J gene: TRBJ2-3
CDR3 length: 13
V gene: TRBV28
D gene: TRBD1
CDR3 protein: ASSEGQGYTDTQY

clone size: few
J gene: TRBJ2-3
CDR3 length: 15
V gene: TRBV20-1
D gene: TRBD1
CDR3 protein: SARDGTGGDYTDTQY

clone size: NA
J gene: TRBJ1-2
CDR3 length: 12
V gene: TRBV18
D gene: NA
CDR3 protein: ASSPIDQVYGYT

clone size: NA
J gene: TRBJ2-2
CDR3 length: 16
V gene: TRBV2
D gene: TRBD2
CDR3 protein: ASSAIGLAGDGTGELF

clone size: few
J gene: TRBJ2-1
CDR3 length: 13
V gene: TRBV19
D gene: TRBD2
CDR3 protein: ASSIGGRSGSEQF

clone size: few
J gene: TRBJ1-1
CDR3 length: 11
V gene: TRBV27
D gene: NA
CDR3 protein: ASSFKGETEAF

clone size: medium-sized
J gene: TRBJ1-6
CDR3 length: 16
V gene: TRBV27
D gene: NA
CDR3 protein: ASSLSGGDRTYNSPLH

clone size: NA
J gene: TRBJ1-5
CDR3 length: 13
V gene: TRBV6-1
D gene: NA
CDR3 protein: ASSEASGGNQPQH

clone size: few
J gene: TRBJ1-5
CDR3 length: 11
V gene: TRBV20-1
D gene: TRBD1
CDR3 protein: SARGQGWQPQH